These 20 T cell receptor beta chains were all obtained from the same sample, sequenced in a study of blood T cell repertoires in COVID-19. The table came from immunoSEQ multiplex PCR; TCRdb's copy has only in-frame clones and leaves some out. The repertoire holds around 200,000 clones, with 75% to 90% as singletons. The specimen sequenced was peripheral blood. The source of these receptors is a human donor in a cohort sampled during active COVID-19.

This clone was found a few times. The rearrangement uses TRBV5-6 and TRBJ2-1; possible D gene TRBD1, 7 bases. Germline CDR1 is SGHDT and CDR2 is YYEEEE. Trimming removed 4 bases at V and 0 bases at J, with 11 bases between. The CDR3 spans 15 residues. CDR3 region: CASSVQGGSYNEQFF. The CDR3 coding sequence is TGTGCCAGCAGCGTTCAGGGGGGCTCCTACAATGAGCAGTTCTTC.

The rearrangement links TRBV18 to TRBJ1-1; TRBD1 is a possible D gene (6 bases). This CDR3 has 15 amino acids. V gave up 4 bases and J gave up 1 base, with 13 bases separating them. The germline V gene has CDR1 KGHSH and CDR2 LQKENI. The CDR3 region is CASSQRTAENTEAFF. DNA of the CDR3: TGTGCCAGCTCACAACGGACAGCCGAGAACACTGAAGCTTTCTTT.

The V gene is TRBV7-8, the J gene TRBJ1-3; D uncertain. Looked up from germline, CDR1 is SGHVS and CDR2 is FQNEAQ. CDR3 length: 16 residues. Trimming took 2 bases from V and 0 from J, leaving 11 bases between them. CDR3 DNA sequence: TGTGCCAGCAGCTTACCCCTCCGACTCTCTGGAAACACCATATATTTT. Its protein is CASSLPLRLSGNTIYF.

This clone appeared a single time. The chain has TRBV6-6 and TRBJ2-6, with 10 bases matching TRBD2. In germline, CDR1 is MNHNY, CDR2 SVGAGI (reference sequence). V was pared by 8 bases and J by 0 bases, with 7 bases of the junction left unmatched. CDR3 length: 17 residues. In nucleotides, the CDR3 is TGTGCCAGCGGTCCGGGACTAGCGAGCTCTGGGGCCAACGTCCTGACTTTC. It specifies CASGPGLASSGANVLTF.

This chain uses TRBV4-2 with TRBJ1-5; no reliable D call. The V and J ends lost 5 bases and 2 bases respectively, with 7 bases between them. This CDR3 has 13 residues. CDR1 is LGHNA and CDR2 is YNFKEQ in the germline V gene. CDR3 in DNA: TGTGCCAGCAGCGGGCAGGGCAATCAGCCCCAGCATTTT. Translated, it gives CASSGQGNQPQHF.

This sequence joins TRBV6-2 or TRBV6-3 and TRBJ2-3; 11 nucleotides align to TRBD2. Trimming cost V 6 bases and J 15 bases; bases outside gene matches: 8. CDR1 MNHEY and CDR2 SVGEGT come from the germline V gene. This CDR3 is 12 amino acids long. This chain's CDR3 is CASSNGLAGGYF. In DNA, the CDR3 is TGTGCCAGCAGCAATGGACTAGCGGGTGGTTATTTT.

The chain combines TRBV23-1 with TRBJ2-1, with TRBD2 identical over 10 bases. TRBV23-1 is sorted into the ORF group, with uncertain function. CDR3 length: 16 amino acids. The ends lost 3 bases at V and 5 bases at J; junction bases unmatched: 7. DNA of the CDR3: TGCGCCAGCAGTCAGGGTACTAGCGGGAAAGACAATGAGCAGTTCTTC. It translates to CASSQGTSGKDNEQFF.

J is TRBJ2-3 and V is TRBV4-2, with a weak D call TRBD2 (7 bases). The CDR3 runs 19 residues. With 1 base removed from V and 2 bases from J, the gap between germline ends came to 22 bases. CDR1 is LGHNA, CDR2 YNFKEQ, per germline. CDR3 residues: CASSQGFLGGRAPTDTQYF. The DNA for the CDR3 is TGTGCCAGCAGCCAAGGGTTCTTAGGGGGGAGGGCCCCCACAGATACGCAGTATTTT.

The chain joins TRBV25-1 to TRBJ1-3; D unclear. The CDR3 is made up of 14 amino acids. The V gene lost 2 bases and the J gene lost 4 bases, with 9 bases spanning the gap. Germline loops: CDR1 MGHDK, CDR2 SYGVNS. CDR3 DNA sequence: TGTGCCAGCAGTGAACGGGTCACCGGAAACACCATATATTTT. Encoded protein: CASSERVTGNTIYF.

The chain carries TRBV6-5 and TRBJ1-5; no clear D. Per the germline V gene, CDR1 is MNHEY and CDR2 is SVGAGI. This CDR3 is 13 amino acids long. V lost 2 bases and J 1 base, leaving 3 bases between the germline ends. The CDR3 DNA follows: TGTGCCAGCAGTTACCTCAGCAATCAGCCCCAGCATTTT. Translating it yields CASSYLSNQPQHF.

V gene TRBV7-6 combines with J gene TRBJ2-3; 7 positions match TRBD2. This CDR3 has 17 residues. Germline CDR1 reads SGHVS; CDR2 reads FNYEAQ. V shed 5 bases and J 1 base; nucleotides not matched to a gene: 12. CDR3 residues: CASSPNPGGRRTDTQYF. The CDR3 nucleotides are TGTGCCAGCAGCCCCAACCCCGGCGGGAGACGCACAGATACGCAGTATTTT.

This chain joins TRBV28 and TRBJ2-2; 12 bases map to TRBD2. The germline gives CDR1 MDHEN, CDR2 SYDVKM. This CDR3 is built from 13 residues. V shed 9 bases and J 9 bases; nucleotides not matched to a gene: 5. The DNA for the CDR3 is TGTGCCAGTAGACTAGCGGGAGCTTGGGAGCTGTTTTTT. Translating gives CASRLAGAWELFF.

Ten or more counts support this clone. The chain is built from TRBV6-5 and TRBJ2-7; TRBD1 matches at 8 bases. From germline, CDR1 is MNHEY and CDR2 SVGAGI. V dropped 3 bases and J dropped 3; count of bases not matched to a gene: 7. This CDR3 is 15 amino acids long. The CDR3 region is CASSYNDRGHYEQYF. Written as DNA, the CDR3 is TGTGCCAGCAGTTATAACGACAGGGGCCACTACGAGCAGTACTTC.

The rearrangement uses TRBV6-5 and TRBJ2-7; 12 bases match TRBD2. With 6 bases clipped from V and 1 base from J, the junction kept 4 bases outside the gene matches. Germline loops: CDR1 MNHEY, CDR2 SVGAGI. This CDR3 has 15 amino acids. CDR3 amino acids: CASRTLAGGSYEQYF. As DNA, the CDR3 is TGTGCCAGCAGAACTCTAGCGGGAGGGTCCTACGAGCAGTACTTC.

The chain is built from TRBV13 and TRBJ2-3, with TRBD2 identical over 11 bases. V lost 6 bases to trimming and J lost 3 bases; unmatched junction nucleotides: 2. The CDR3 contains 14 residues. Per germline, CDR1 PRHDT and CDR2 FYEKMQ (reference sequence). In DNA, the CDR3 is TGTGCCAGCAGTAGGACTAGCGGGACAGATACGCAGTATTTT. It translates to CASSRTSGTDTQYF.

The chain is built from TRBV4-3 and TRBJ2-3, with TRBD2 matching 9 bases. CDR3 length: 16 amino acids. Trimming removed 4 bases from V and 3 bases from J; junction bases left unmatched: 8. The V gene's germline CDR1 is LGHNA and CDR2 YSLEER. The CDR3 reads CASSRHPSGITDTQYF. The DNA of the CDR3 is TGCGCCAGCAGCCGACATCCTAGCGGGATAACAGATACGCAGTATTTT.

The rearrangement uses TRBV7-9 and TRBJ2-7; no firm D call. Looked up from germline, CDR1 is SEHNR and CDR2 is FQNEAQ (reference sequence). Trimming removed 0 bases at V and 3 bases at J, with 18 bases between. The CDR3 contains 17 residues. The CDR3 here is CASSLAYVSLKNYEQYF. CDR3 coding DNA: TGTGCCAGCAGCTTAGCGTACGTGTCACTTAAGAACTACGAGCAGTACTTC.

The chain links TRBV5-4 to TRBJ1-5; a weak D match, TRBD1 (5 bases). Trimming left V 4 bases short and J 2 bases short, with 13 bases between. The CDR3 loop spans 15 amino acids. Germline values: CDR1 SGHNT, CDR2 YYREEE (reference sequence). CDR3 residues: CASSRGPGGNQPQHF. The CDR3 DNA reads TGTGCCAGCAGCCGAGGGCCGGGGGGCAATCAGCCCCAGCATTTT.

The V call is TRBV30, the J call TRBJ2-5, with 8 bases lining up with TRBD1. The trim removed 8 bases at V and 4 bases at J, leaving 3 bases unmatched. Germline loops: CDR1 GTSNPN, CDR2 SVGIG (reference sequence). The CDR3 has 11 residues. CDR3 in amino acids: CAAQGGETQYF. The CDR3 DNA reads TGTGCCGCACAGGGGGGAGAGACCCAGTACTTC.

The chain couples TRBV2 to TRBJ2-3; 12 positions agree with TRBD2. There are 15 residues in the CDR3. Germline CDR1 is SNHLY and CDR2 is FYNNEI. Trimming took 4 bases from V and 5 from J; bases not matched to a gene: 4. CDR3 bases: TGTGCCAGCAGTGGGATGACTAGCGGGAGAGATACGCAGTATTTT. This codes for CASSGMTSGRDTQYF. Using reference TRBV2 and TRBJ2-3 for the parts outside the CDR3, the full variable domain is EPEVTQTPSHQVTQMGQEVILRCVPISNHLYFYWYRQILGQKVEFLVSFYNNEISEKSEIFDDQFSVERPDGSNFTLKIRSTKLEDSAMYFCASSGMTSGRDTQYFGPGTRLTVL.